This T cell receptor (beta chain) comes out of a study of OX40 agonist ivuxolimab in advanced cancers. Findings of the study overall: Low normalized T-cell clonal expansion was additionally recorded for some nonresponders.

Sequenced by immunoSEQ multiplex PCR; TCRdb stores in-frame clones only, minus some. This table has tens of thousands of clones, about four fifths appearing once. The V gene end was trimmed by 8 bases and the J gene end by 14 bases; junction bases not matched to a gene: 7. CDR3 length: 13 residues. Germline V gives CDR1 LGHNA, CDR2 YSLEER. About this clone itself: Antigen unknown.

The receptor comes from an adult with an advanced solid tumor such as melanoma, head and neck, liver or kidney cancer. V is TRBV4-3 and J is TRBJ2-1, with TRBD2 matching 15 bases. The sample consisted of CD4+ or CD8+ T cells sorted from blood, taken in a trial of the OX40 agonist ivuxolimab. The CDR3 sequence is CASGLAGGTGKFF. Here the CDR3 DNA reads TGCGCCAGCGGACTAGCGGGAGGGACAGGGAAGTTCTTC.